The T cell receptor (beta chain) described here comes from a study of post-analysis software for immune sequencing data. Study observations and caveats: Patients had higher frequencies than controls of about 5 TRBV segments, including TRBV5-6, TRBV5-1 and TRBV20-1.

TCR beta libraries were prepared from cDNA with unique molecular identifiers. Via MiXCR, TCRdb re-called the PCR reads, giving one row per CDR3 protein. Of 250,000 to 300,000 distinct CDR3 sequences in the sample, about 38% were seen once. The CDR3 runs to 14 residues. The germline V and J ends were trimmed by 1 base and 3 bases, with 9 bases remaining between them. The V gene's germline CDR1 is KGHSH and CDR2 LQKENI. As concerns this clonotype: The target antigen is unknown.

Specimen: blood. This chain joins TRBV18 and TRBJ1-1, with D perhaps TRBD1 (5 bases). This receptor was identified in a girl between 5 and 17 years old with multiple sclerosis. The CDR3 sequence: CASSPQGIDTEAFF. In nucleotides, the CDR3 is TGTGCCAGCTCACCACAGGGGATAGACACTGAAGCTTTCTTT.